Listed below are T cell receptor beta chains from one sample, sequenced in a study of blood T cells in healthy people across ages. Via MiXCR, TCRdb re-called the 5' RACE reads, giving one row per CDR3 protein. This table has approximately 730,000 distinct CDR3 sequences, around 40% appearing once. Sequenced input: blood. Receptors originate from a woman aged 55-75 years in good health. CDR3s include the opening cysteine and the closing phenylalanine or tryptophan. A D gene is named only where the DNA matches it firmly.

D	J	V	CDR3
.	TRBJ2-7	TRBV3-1	CASAAGRYEQYF
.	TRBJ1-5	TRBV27	CASSLRANQPQHF
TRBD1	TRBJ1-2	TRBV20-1	CRAPTGVGGYTF
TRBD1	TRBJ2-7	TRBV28	CANSLGQPNYEQYF
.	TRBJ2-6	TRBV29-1	CSVGQTSGANVLTF
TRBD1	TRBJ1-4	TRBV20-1	CSARDPTGGQEKLFF
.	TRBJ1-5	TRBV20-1	CSALGGNQPQHF
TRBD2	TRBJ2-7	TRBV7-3	CASSFGGGGPYNEQYF
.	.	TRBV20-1	CSARSTDGYNEQYF
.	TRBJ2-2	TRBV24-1	CATSRSTGELFF
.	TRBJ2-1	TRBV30	CAWSGYNEQFF
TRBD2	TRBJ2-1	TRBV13	CASSLSPGTSGWSYNEQFF
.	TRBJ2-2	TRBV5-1	CASSSQGSTNTGELFF
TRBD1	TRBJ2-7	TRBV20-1	CSALRTGDMNEQYF
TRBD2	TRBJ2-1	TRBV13	CASSYTGTSGFNEQFF
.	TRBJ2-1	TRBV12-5	CASGLGLSGTNNEQFF
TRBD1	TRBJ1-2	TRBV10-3	CAISDPDRGRYGYTF
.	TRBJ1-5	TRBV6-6	CASSYSISDSNQPQHF
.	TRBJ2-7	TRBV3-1	CASSHRQAYEQYF
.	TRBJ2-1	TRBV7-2	CASSLVWGLNNEQFF
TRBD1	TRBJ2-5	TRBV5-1	CASSLWGQVSQETQYF
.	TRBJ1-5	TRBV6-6	CASSYKGGNQPQHF
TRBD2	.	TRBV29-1	CSISERVTSGVETQYF
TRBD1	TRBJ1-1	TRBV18	CASSPDRVGEAFF
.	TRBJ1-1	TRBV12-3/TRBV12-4	CASSLIWSRNTEAFF
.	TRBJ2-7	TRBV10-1	CASSEAFRGDGSEQYF
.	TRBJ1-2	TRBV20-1	CSARGGTPGSDGYTF
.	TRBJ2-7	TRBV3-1	CASSRLSYEQYF
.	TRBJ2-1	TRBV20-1	CSARDRQGSSYNEQFF
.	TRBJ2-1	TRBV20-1	CSAMETAWNEQFF
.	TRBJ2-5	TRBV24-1	CATSDPTGLGTQYF
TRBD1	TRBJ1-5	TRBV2	CASIGQEGQPQHF
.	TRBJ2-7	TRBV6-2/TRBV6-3	CASMGVYQLSYEQYF
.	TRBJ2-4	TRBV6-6	CASSYPPTIPKNIQYF
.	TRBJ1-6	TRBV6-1	CASRMGWTYNSPLHF
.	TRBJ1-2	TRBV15	CATSSGGGYGYTF
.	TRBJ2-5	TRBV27	CASSFSAYQETQYF
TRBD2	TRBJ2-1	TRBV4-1	CASSHFGTSYNEQFF
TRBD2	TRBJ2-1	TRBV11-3	CASSRTSGVSYNEQFF
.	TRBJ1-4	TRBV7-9	CASSLTGKEEKLFF
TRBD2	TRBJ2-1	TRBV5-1	CASSLLAGGPSINEQFF
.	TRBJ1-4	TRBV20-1	CSAPGRDREKLFF
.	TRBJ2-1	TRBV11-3	CASSLDSVNEQFF
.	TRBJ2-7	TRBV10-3	CAISGAVTYEQYF
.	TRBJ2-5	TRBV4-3	CASSQDSQYDLEQYF
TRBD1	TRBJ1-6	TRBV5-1	CASSLGTGRNSPLHF
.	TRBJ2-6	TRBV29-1	CSVEDVGAGANVLTF
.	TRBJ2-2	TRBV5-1	CASRSSAKNTGELFF
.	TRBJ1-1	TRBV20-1	CSARGEWLGFF
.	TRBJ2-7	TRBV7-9	CASSLGAGLDEQYF
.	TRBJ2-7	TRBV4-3	CASSQGQARKDEQYF
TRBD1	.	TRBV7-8	CASSLGQEAVTQYF